This is a list of T cell receptor beta chains from one sample in a study of Ad26.COV2.S vaccination and SARS-CoV-2 variants. The table came from immunoSEQ multiplex PCR; TCRdb's copy has only in-frame clones and leaves some out. This repertoire shows about 680,000 clones, more than 70% found once; its top ten account for nearly 1.5%. Material: peripheral blood, obtained in a trial of Ad26.COV2.S vaccine versus placebo. These receptors came from a person between 18 and 65 years old who received the Ad26.COV2.S COVID-19 vaccine or a placebo. Both conserved end residues are part of each CDR3. A D gene is named only where the DNA matches it firmly. Clone size is stated in some rows and not others, as once, few, many or a class when expanded.

d_gene: -; abundance: -; j_gene: TRBJ1-2; v_gene: TRBV19; CDR3nt: TGTGCCAGTAGTATAGAAGGTTATGGCTACACCTTC; CDR3aa: CASSIEGYGYTF
d_gene: -; abundance: -; j_gene: TRBJ2-7; v_gene: TRBV9; CDR3nt: TGTGCCAGCAGCGTAGAATGGTCCCCGATCTACGAGCAGTACTTC; CDR3aa: CASSVEWSPIYEQYF
d_gene: -; abundance: -; j_gene: TRBJ1-2; v_gene: TRBV6-7; CDR3nt: TGTGCCAGCCAGGGGTCCTCGGAGGGACGGGACTATGGCTACACCTTC; CDR3aa: CASQGSSEGRDYGYTF
d_gene: TRBD1; abundance: -; j_gene: TRBJ1-1; v_gene: TRBV5-1; CDR3nt: TGCGCCAGCAGCTTGGGGCAGGGGGCTCGAGCTTTCTTT; CDR3aa: CASSLGQGARAFF
d_gene: -; abundance: once; j_gene: TRBJ2-2; v_gene: TRBV18; CDR3nt: TGTGCCAGCTCACCACCTGTACTAGTAGAGCTGTTTTTT; CDR3aa: CASSPPVLVELFF
d_gene: TRBD1; abundance: -; j_gene: TRBJ2-2; v_gene: TRBV4-3; CDR3nt: TGCGCCAGCAGCCAGGGGATCCGGGACAGGGGGTTTAGGACCGGGGAGCTGTTTTTT; CDR3aa: CASSQGIRDRGFRTGELFF
d_gene: -; abundance: -; j_gene: TRBJ1-5; v_gene: TRBV15; CDR3nt: TGTGCCACCAGCAGAGACGGGGCGCTGGGTCAGCCCCAGCATTTT; CDR3aa: CATSRDGALGQPQHF
d_gene: TRBD2; abundance: -; j_gene: TRBJ2-7; v_gene: TRBV6-5; CDR3nt: TGTGCCAGCACCATGGGACTAGCGGGCTACGAGCAGTACTTC; CDR3aa: CASTMGLAGYEQYF
d_gene: -; abundance: -; j_gene: TRBJ1-3; v_gene: TRBV7-8; CDR3nt: TGTGCCAGCAGCCCCGGTGGAAACACCATATATTTT; CDR3aa: CASSPGGNTIYF
d_gene: TRBD2; abundance: -; j_gene: TRBJ2-3; v_gene: TRBV19; CDR3nt: TGTGCCAGTAGTATAGGGTCGGGGGGAGATACGCAGTATTTT; CDR3aa: CASSIGSGGDTQYF
d_gene: -; abundance: few; j_gene: TRBJ2-7; v_gene: TRBV30; CDR3nt: TGTGCCTGGAGAACCGACACCCGCGTCCACGAGCAGTACTTC; CDR3aa: CAWRTDTRVHEQYF
d_gene: -; abundance: -; j_gene: TRBJ2-5; v_gene: TRBV7-8; CDR3nt: TGTGCCACTCGACGGACCCAAGAGACCCAGTACTTC; CDR3aa: CATRRTQETQYF
d_gene: -; abundance: -; j_gene: TRBJ2-3; v_gene: TRBV18; CDR3nt: TGTGCCAGCTCACCACGGGCAGACACAGATACGCAGTATTTT; CDR3aa: CASSPRADTDTQYF
d_gene: -; abundance: once; j_gene: TRBJ2-7; v_gene: TRBV6-4; CDR3nt: TGTGCCAGCAGTGCTGAGAGAGGGTACGAGCAGTACTTC; CDR3aa: CASSAERGYEQYF
d_gene: -; abundance: once; j_gene: TRBJ2-5; v_gene: TRBV3-1/TRBV3-2; CDR3nt: TGTGCCAGCAGTCCCGGGGGGCCCACCCAGTACTTC; CDR3aa: CASSPGGPTQYF
d_gene: TRBD1; abundance: -; j_gene: TRBJ2-1; v_gene: TRBV24-1; CDR3nt: TGTGCCACCAGTGATCCGGGACAGGGAGGGAATGAGCAGTTCTTC; CDR3aa: CATSDPGQGGNEQFF
d_gene: -; abundance: few; j_gene: TRBJ2-5; v_gene: TRBV18; CDR3nt: TGTGCCAGCTCACCCCTACAAGAGACCCAGTACTTC; CDR3aa: CASSPLQETQYF
d_gene: -; abundance: -; j_gene: TRBJ1-2; v_gene: TRBV18; CDR3nt: TGTGCCAGCTCCTCACCCACCGGGAACTATGGCTACACCTTC; CDR3aa: CASSSPTGNYGYTF
d_gene: -; abundance: -; j_gene: TRBJ1-5; v_gene: TRBV7-2; CDR3nt: TGTGCCAGCAGCTTGACAATCTCCAGCAATCAGCCCCAGCATTTT; CDR3aa: CASSLTISSNQPQHF
d_gene: -; abundance: -; j_gene: TRBJ2-1; v_gene: TRBV11-3; CDR3nt: TGTGCCAGCAGCTTAGATCCCGGACAGTACAATGAGCAGTTCTTC; CDR3aa: CASSLDPGQYNEQFF
d_gene: TRBD2; abundance: -; j_gene: TRBJ2-1; v_gene: TRBV4-2; CDR3nt: TGTGCCAGCAGCCAAGACCCTAGCGGGAGCGTCTACAATGAGCAGTTCTTC; CDR3aa: CASSQDPSGSVYNEQFF
d_gene: TRBD1; abundance: -; j_gene: TRBJ1-1; v_gene: TRBV18; CDR3nt: TGTGCCAGCTCACCAGGGACAGGGAACACTGAAGCTTTCTTT; CDR3aa: CASSPGTGNTEAFF